The 13 T cell receptor beta chains given below trace back to one sample, sequenced in a study of shared clonotypes between healthy human individuals. TCRdb's copy holds only in-frame clones and misses some; the assay was immunoSEQ multiplex PCR. The profile shows fewer than 650,000 clones, roughly 79% of them singletons. Sequenced: PBMCs. The receptor set was obtained from a woman in her 40s in good health. Some clones in this sample may be carry-over from other donors' samples.

The J gene is TRBJ2-3, the V gene TRBV9; the D gene is possibly TRBD1 (6 bases). V was pared by 3 bases and J by 2 bases, with 7 bases between. Germline V CDR1 and CDR2: SGDLS, YYNGEE. This CDR3 spans 13 amino acids. CDR3 nucleotide sequence: TGTGCCAGCAGCGGGGACACCACAGATACGCAGTATTTT. It translates to CASSGDTTDTQYF.

Notes on this clone: A read error may be the cause here, since a much bigger clone is one base away. Other nucleotide sequences in the sample specify the same CDR3. The V gene is TRBV2, the J gene TRBJ2-5; 9 positions match TRBD2. Germline trimming cut 4 bases from V and 5 bases from J; bases unmatched to any gene: 11. The V gene's germline CDR1 is SNHLY and CDR2 FYNNEI. The CDR3 is 16 amino acids. CDR3 region: CASSVGLAGTRETQYF. The DNA for the CDR3 is TGTGCCAGCAGTGTAGGGCTAGCGGGAACGAGGGAGACCCAGTACTTC.

This clone was seen a single time. This chain uses TRBV7-2 with TRBJ1-2; 7 positions agree with TRBD1. V lost 6 bases, J lost 4 bases, and 14 bases stayed unmatched. CDR3 length: 16 amino acids. Germline CDR1 is SGHTA and CDR2 is FQGNSA. Here the CDR3 reads CASSPVQGGLFYGYTF. The CDR3 coding sequence is TGTGCCAGCAGTCCAGTCCAGGGGGGGCTCTTCTATGGCTACACCTTC.

The rearrangement joins TRBV28 to TRBJ1-1, with D possibly being TRBD1 (5 bases). Trimming left V 3 bases short and J 4 bases short, with 18 bases between. CDR3 length equals 16 residues. Germline V gene data show CDR1 as MDHEN and CDR2 as SYDVKM. The CDR3 DNA reads TGTGCCAGCAGTTTTCCCCCCGCAGGGAGGTCCACTGAAGCTTTCTTT. The encoded protein is CASSFPPAGRSTEAFF.

V and J are TRBV7-2 and TRBJ1-1; perhaps TRBD1 as D (5 bases). Trimming left V 0 bases short and J 4 bases short, with 9 bases between. CDR3 size: 14 residues. Per the germline V gene, CDR1 is SGHTA and CDR2 is FQGNSA. The chain's CDR3 is CASSLARDSTEAFF. Here the CDR3 DNA reads TGTGCCAGCAGCTTAGCCAGGGATTCCACTGAAGCTTTCTTT.

The V gene is TRBV21-1, the J gene TRBJ2-7. TRBV21-1 is tagged as a pseudogene. This CDR3 has 15 amino acids. For the CDR3, the DNA is TGTGCCAGCAGCAAAGGGACGGATGAGGTCTACGAGCAGTACTTC. It codes for CASSKGTDEVYEQYF.

The chain has TRBV19 and TRBJ1-1; 7 bases match TRBD1. CDR1 is LNHDA, CDR2 SQIVND, per germline (reference sequence). The CDR3 totals 13 residues. V lost 7 bases and J lost 1; bases outside the gene matches: 3. The CDR3 nucleotides are TGTGCCAGTATACAGGGGCGGAACACTGAAGCTTTCTTT. Translating gives CASIQGRNTEAFF.

The V call is TRBV18, the J call TRBJ2-7; 8 bases agree with TRBD2. Trimming removed 3 bases from V and 3 bases from J; junction bases left unmatched: 4. This CDR3 has 14 residues. Germline values: CDR1 KGHSH, CDR2 LQKENI. The CDR3 DNA reads TGTGCCAGCTCACCGGGACTAGACTACTACGAGCAGTACTTC. This sequence encodes CASSPGLDYYEQYF.

The chain is built from TRBV27 and TRBJ2-7, with 14 bases fitting TRBD2. Germline V gene sequence: CDR1 MNHEY, CDR2 SMNVEV (reference sequence). Unmatched junction bases numbered 3, after V lost 0 bases and J lost 5 bases. This CDR3 has 16 amino acids. The CDR3 DNA reads as TGTGCCAGCAGTTTATCGTCGGGACTAGCGGGAGACGAGCAGTACTTC. Translating it yields CASSLSSGLAGDEQYF.

This clone was counted a few times. The rearrangement uses TRBV5-4 and TRBJ1-6; D possibly corresponds to TRBD1 (5 bases). Germline V gene lookup returns CDR1 SGHNT and CDR2 YYREEE (reference sequence). Trimming took off 4 bases at V and 7 bases at J, with 18 bases between the two ends. The length of the CDR3 is 16 residues. In DNA form, the CDR3 reads TGTGCCAGCAGCATTCGAGAGAGGGGAAGGAATTCACCCCTCCACTTT. Protein product: CASSIRERGRNSPLHF.

This chain links TRBV4-1 with TRBJ2-3, with 12 bases identical to TRBD2. The CDR3 extends over 16 amino acids. The V gene end was trimmed by 2 bases and the J gene end by 4 bases; junction bases not matched to a gene: 4. The germline gives CDR1 MGHRA, CDR2 YSYEKL. In DNA form, the CDR3 reads TGCGCCAGCAGCCAATTGACTAGCGGGGGAGCAGATACGCAGTATTTT. Residues: CASSQLTSGGADTQYF.

In this sample, this clone turned up once. A much bigger clone sits one base away, suggesting this may be a read error. The J gene is TRBJ1-1, the V gene TRBV11-3; the D gene is possibly TRBD1 (5 bases). This CDR3 spans 13 amino acids. The V gene's germline CDR1 is SGHNT and CDR2 YENEEA. The ends were cut back, 5 bases at V and 2 bases at J, with 9 bases in the middle. CDR3 bases: TGTGCCAGCAGCCGAGGGACCAACACTGAAGCTTTCTTT. Its protein is CASSRGTNTEAFF.

This chain uses TRBV6-1 with TRBJ1-1; 8 bases line up with TRBD1. Losses at the gene ends were 4 bases for V and 1 base for J; bases not matched to a gene: 5. The germline V gene has CDR1 MNHNS and CDR2 SASEGT. The CDR3 loop spans 15 amino acids. The CDR3 coding sequence is TGTGCCAGCAGTGGGCACAGGGGGAGGAACACTGAAGCTTTCTTT. Translating it yields CASSGHRGRNTEAFF.